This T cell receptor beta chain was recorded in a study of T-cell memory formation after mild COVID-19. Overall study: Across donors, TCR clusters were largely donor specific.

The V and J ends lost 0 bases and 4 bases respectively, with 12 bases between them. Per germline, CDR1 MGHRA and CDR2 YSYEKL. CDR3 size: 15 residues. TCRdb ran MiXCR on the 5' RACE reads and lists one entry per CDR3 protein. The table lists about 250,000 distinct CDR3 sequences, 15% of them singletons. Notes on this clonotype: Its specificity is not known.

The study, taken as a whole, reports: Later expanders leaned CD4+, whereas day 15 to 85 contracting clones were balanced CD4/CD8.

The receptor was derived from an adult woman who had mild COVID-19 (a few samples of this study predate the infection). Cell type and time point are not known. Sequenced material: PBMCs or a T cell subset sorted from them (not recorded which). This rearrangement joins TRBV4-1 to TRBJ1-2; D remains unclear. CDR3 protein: CASSQDGNGLYGYTF. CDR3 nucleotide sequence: TGCGCCAGCAGCCAAGATGGAAATGGGCTCTATGGCTACACCTTC.